This entry describes one T cell receptor beta chain. Its antigen is unidentified. Through a sample-barcoded 5' primer and a J-beta primer mix, a second PCR was run for roughly 7 to 12 cycles. Each CDR3 protein is one row after TCRdb ran MiXCR on the 5' RACE reads. The sample contains approximately 800,000 distinct CDR3 sequences, roughly 25% of which appear only once. This record comes from a study of blood T cells in healthy people across ages. About the study: For every two T cells, template switching captured about one barcoded beta molecule. Study-wide results and caveats: Older individuals had lower TCR beta diversity per million T cells (the decline was roughly linear).

The V gene end was trimmed by 1 base and the J gene end by 5 bases; junction bases not matched to a gene: 5. The CDR3 consists of 14 residues. These data were also reused for a study on T cells of mothers and their children. In that study: Every mother produced more than 8.5 million TCR beta CDR3 reads, whereas every child provided 3 million to 3.5 million.

The chain carries TRBV12-3 or TRBV12-4 and TRBJ2-7; TRBD1 matches 7 bases. The clonotype comes from a boy aged 5-17 years in good health. Source material: blood. CDR3 residues: CASSLGNRGNEQYF. The CDR3 nucleotides are TGTGCCAGCAGTTTAGGGAACAGGGGTAACGAGCAGTACTTC.